This is a list of T cell receptor beta chains from one sample in a study of blood T cells in healthy people across ages. TCRdb analysed the 5' RACE reads with MiXCR anew, one entry per CDR3 protein. The table shows 550,000 to 800,000 distinct CDR3 sequences, with around 21% occurring only once. The specimen was blood. These receptors all stem from a man in his 70s in good health. The CDR3 runs from the conserved cysteine through the conserved F or W. The D gene is left open where the match is weak. Only part of the rows carry a size: once, few, many, or a class if the clone is expanded.

cdr3_aa cdr3_nt j_call clone_size d_call v_call cdr3_length
CASSRRTVAKNIQCF TGTGCCAGCAGCCGCCGGACAGTAGCCAAAAACATTCAGTGCTTC TRBJ2-4 few - TRBV3-1 15
CASSLEGGVMREAFF TGTGCCAGCAGCTTAGAGGGCGGGGTAATGAGAGAAGCTTTCTTT TRBJ1-1 few - TRBV7-8 15
CASSPGPGGKAFF TGTGCCAGCAGCCCAGGGCCGGGGGGTAAAGCTTTCTTT TRBJ1-1 once - TRBV14 13
CSAPRREGLGEQFF TGCAGTGCCCCGAGGCGGGAGGGGTTAGGTGAGCAGTTCTTC TRBJ2-1 few TRBD2 TRBV20-1 14
CASSFRSGRSYEQYF TGTGCCAGCAGCTTTAGGTCAGGGCGGTCCTACGAGCAGTACTTC TRBJ2-7 - - TRBV11-2 15
CASSGIRATEQYF TGTGCCAGCAGTGGCATCAGGGCCACGGAGCAGTACTTC TRBJ2-7 few - TRBV2 13
CASSQGGLGYEQYF TGCGCCAGCAGCCAGGGAGGCCTTGGGTACGAGCAGTACTTC TRBJ2-7 - - TRBV5-1 14
CASSYSIVRSQVLTNTGELLF TGTGCCAGCAGTTACTCGATAGTCCGTAGCCAAGTCCTTACGAACACCGGGGAGCTGCTTTTT TRBJ2-2 - - TRBV6-5 21
CASSPSLAGDYNEQFF TGTGCCAGCTCACCATCGCTAGCGGGAGATTACAATGAGCAGTTCTTC TRBJ2-1 few TRBD2 TRBV18 16
CSVEDVEQYF TGCAGCGTTGAAGATGTGGAACAGTACTTC TRBJ2-5 many - TRBV29-1 10
CSAQQETQYF TGCAGCGCTCAACAAGAGACCCAGTACTTC TRBJ2-5 few - TRBV29-1 10
CSARLGRAFEQYF TGCAGTGCTAGATTAGGTAGAGCCTTCGAGCAGTACTTC TRBJ2-7 many - TRBV20-1 13
CASSVDGNEQYF TGTGCCAGCAGCGTAGACGGGAACGAGCAGTACTTC TRBJ2-7 - - TRBV9 12
CGSSLRVFGAQYF TGTGGCAGCAGTCTAAGAGTCTTCGGGGCCCAGTACTTC TRBJ2-5 - - TRBV27 13
CASSPTGLDTEAFF TGTGCCAGCAGCCCGACAGGGTTGGACACTGAAGCTTTCTTT TRBJ1-1 - TRBD1 TRBV7-2 14
CASSSRREGRETQYF TGTGCCAGCAGCTCACGACGGGAGGGTCGCGAGACCCAGTACTTC TRBJ2-5 many TRBD2 TRBV7-2 15
CASNPGLAVNEQFF TGTGCCAGCAACCCGGGACTAGCGGTCAATGAGCAGTTCTTC TRBJ2-1 few TRBD2 TRBV19 14
CSARDPAGINTGELFF TGCAGTGCTAGAGATCCGGCAGGGATAAACACCGGGGAGCTGTTTTTT TRBJ2-2 - - TRBV20-1 16
CSTRDGQREGRVVF TGCAGTACTAGAGATGGGCAGCGGGAGGGCCGGGTTGTCTTC TRBJ2-5 - TRBD2 TRBV20-1 14
CDSSEKRDIQETQYF TGTGACAGCAGTGAAAAGCGGGATATCCAAGAGACCCAGTACTTC TRBJ2-5 few TRBD2 TRBV2 15
CASSLLVTKNIQYF TGTGCCAGCAGCCTCCTGGTAACCAAAAACATCCAGTACTTC TRBJ2-4 - - TRBV5-5 14
CAIGRASGTAETQYF TGTGCCATCGGGCGGGCTAGCGGGACCGCTGAGACCCAGTACTTC TRBJ2-5 - TRBD2 TRBV10-3 15
CASSDPRGGLANIQYF TGCGCCAGCAGCGACCCCAGGGGAGGGCTGGCAAACATTCAGTACTTC TRBJ2-4 - - TRBV5-1 16
CSVEVQTNTEAFF TGCAGCGTTGAAGTGCAAACGAACACTGAAGCTTTCTTT TRBJ1-1 - - TRBV29-1 13
CASVPSLSTEAFF TGTGCCAGTGTACCTTCATTAAGCACTGAAGCTTTCTTT TRBJ1-1 - - TRBV11-2 13
CASSHKTTGQPQHF TGTGCCAGCAGCCATAAAACGACAGGGCAGCCCCAGCATTTT TRBJ1-5 many TRBD1 TRBV3-1 14
CASSGHQGRPNTEAFF TGTGCCAGCAGCGGACATCAGGGGCGCCCGAACACTGAAGCTTTCTTT TRBJ1-1 - - TRBV21-1 16
CAIRRTSGSHEQYF TGTGCCATTCGCAGGACTAGCGGGAGCCACGAGCAGTACTTC TRBJ2-7 few TRBD2 TRBV10-3 14
CAISTGTGGFSSGNTIYF TGTGCCATCAGCACCGGGACAGGGGGCTTCAGCTCTGGAAACACCATATATTTT TRBJ1-3 few TRBD1 TRBV10-3 18
CASSLPGNNNEQFF TGTGCCAGCAGTTTACCGGGAAATAACAATGAGCAGTTCTTC TRBJ2-1 - - TRBV28 14
CASSLRRSSGSSDTQYF TGTGCCAGCAGCTTACGTAGGAGTAGCGGGAGTTCAGATACGCAGTATTTT TRBJ2-3 few TRBD2 TRBV7-6 17
CASSLSLLSPSKYNEQFF TGTGCCAGCAGTTTATCGCTTCTATCCCCCTCAAAATACAATGAGCAGTTCTTC TRBJ2-1 - - TRBV27 18
CAISAPSTANYGYTF TGTGCCATCAGCGCTCCCTCGACAGCTAACTATGGCTACACCTTC TRBJ1-2 few - TRBV10-3 15
CASSVDFAGETQYF TGTGCCAGCAGCGTAGATTTCGCTGGAGAGACCCAGTACTTC TRBJ2-5 - - TRBV9 14
CASSVSWSSSEQFF TGTGCCAGCAGCGTATCCTGGTCTTCGAGTGAGCAGTTCTTC TRBJ2-1 few - TRBV9 14
CASSPGGESSDTQYF TGCGCCAGCAGCCCCGGTGGGGAGAGCTCAGATACGCAGTATTTT TRBJ2-3 few - TRBV5-1 15